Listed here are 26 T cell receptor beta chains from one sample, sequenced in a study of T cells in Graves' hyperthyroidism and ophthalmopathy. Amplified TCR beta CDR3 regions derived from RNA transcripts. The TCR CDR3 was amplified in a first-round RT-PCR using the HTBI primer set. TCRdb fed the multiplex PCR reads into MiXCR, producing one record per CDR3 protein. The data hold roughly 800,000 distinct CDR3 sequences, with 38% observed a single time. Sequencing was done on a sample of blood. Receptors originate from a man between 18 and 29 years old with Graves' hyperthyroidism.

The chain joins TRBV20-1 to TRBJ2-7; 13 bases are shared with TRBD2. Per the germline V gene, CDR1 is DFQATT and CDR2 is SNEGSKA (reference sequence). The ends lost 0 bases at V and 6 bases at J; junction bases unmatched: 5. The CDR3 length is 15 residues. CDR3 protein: CSARDVTSGRGEQYF. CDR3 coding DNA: TGCAGTGCTAGAGATGTAACTAGCGGGAGGGGCGAGCAGTACTTC.

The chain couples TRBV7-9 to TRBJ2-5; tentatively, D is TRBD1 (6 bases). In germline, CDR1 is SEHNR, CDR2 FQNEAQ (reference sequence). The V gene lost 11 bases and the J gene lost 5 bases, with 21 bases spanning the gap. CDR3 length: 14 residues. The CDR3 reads CAGLSQGRGETQYF. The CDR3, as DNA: TGTGCCGGCCTCTCGCAGGGGCGTGGGGAGACCCAGTACTTC.

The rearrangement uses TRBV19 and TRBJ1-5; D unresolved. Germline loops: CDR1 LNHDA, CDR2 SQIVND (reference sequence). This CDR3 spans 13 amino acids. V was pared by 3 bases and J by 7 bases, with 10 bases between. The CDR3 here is CASSILVYQPQHF. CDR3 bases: TGTGCCAGTAGTATCTTAGTATACCAGCCCCAGCATTTT.

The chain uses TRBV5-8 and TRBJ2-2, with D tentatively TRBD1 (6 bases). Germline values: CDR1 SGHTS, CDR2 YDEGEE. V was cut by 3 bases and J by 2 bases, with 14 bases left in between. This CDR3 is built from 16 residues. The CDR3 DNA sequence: TGTGCCAGCAGCTCCCGGAAACAGGGAAACACCGGGGAGCTGTTTTTT. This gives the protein CASSSRKQGNTGELFF.

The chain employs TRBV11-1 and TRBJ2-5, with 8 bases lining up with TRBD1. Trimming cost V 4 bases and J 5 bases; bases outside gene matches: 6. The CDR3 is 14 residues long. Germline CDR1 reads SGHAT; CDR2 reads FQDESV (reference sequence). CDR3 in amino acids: CASSSYRGAETQYF. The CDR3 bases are TGTGCCAGCAGCTCCTACAGGGGGGCGGAGACCCAGTACTTC.

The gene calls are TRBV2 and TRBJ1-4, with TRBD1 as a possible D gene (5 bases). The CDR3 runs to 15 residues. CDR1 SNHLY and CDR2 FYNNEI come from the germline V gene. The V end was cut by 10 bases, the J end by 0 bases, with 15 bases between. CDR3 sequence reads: CATRPKTATNEKLFF. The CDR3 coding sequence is TGTGCCACCAGACCCAAGACAGCAACTAATGAAAAACTGTTTTTT.

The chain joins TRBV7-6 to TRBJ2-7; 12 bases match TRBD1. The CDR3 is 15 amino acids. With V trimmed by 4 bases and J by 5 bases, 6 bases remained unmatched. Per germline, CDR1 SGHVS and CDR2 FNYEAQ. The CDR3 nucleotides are TGTGCCAGCAGCTCGGGACAGGGGGCAGTCCACGAGCAGTACTTC. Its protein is CASSSGQGAVHEQYF.

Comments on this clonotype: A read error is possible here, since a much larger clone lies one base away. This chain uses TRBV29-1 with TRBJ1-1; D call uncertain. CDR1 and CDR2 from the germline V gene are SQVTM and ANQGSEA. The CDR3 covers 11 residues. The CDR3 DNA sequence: TGCAGCGGGGCTCTGGGCACTGAAGCTCTCTTT. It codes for CSGALGTEALF.

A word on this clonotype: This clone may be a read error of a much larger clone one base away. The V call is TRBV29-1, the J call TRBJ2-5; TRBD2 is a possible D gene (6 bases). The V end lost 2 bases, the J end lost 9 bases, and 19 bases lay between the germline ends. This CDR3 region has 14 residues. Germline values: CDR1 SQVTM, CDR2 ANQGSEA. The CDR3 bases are TGCAGCGTTGAAAACGGAGCCTTGGGGGAGGCCCAGTACTTC. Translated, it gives CSVENGALGEAQYF. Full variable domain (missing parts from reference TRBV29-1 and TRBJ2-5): SAVISQKPSRDICQRGTSLTIQCQVDSQVTMMFWYRQQPGQSLTLIATANQGSEATYESGFVIDKFPISRPNLTFSTLTVSNMSPEDSSIYLCSVENGALGEAQYFGPGTRLLVL.

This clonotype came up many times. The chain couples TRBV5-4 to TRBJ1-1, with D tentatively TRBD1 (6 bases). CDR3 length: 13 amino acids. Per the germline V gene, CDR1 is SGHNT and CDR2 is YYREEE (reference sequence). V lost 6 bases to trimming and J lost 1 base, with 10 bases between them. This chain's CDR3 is CASTPDRNTEAFF. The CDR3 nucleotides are TGTGCCAGCACCCCGGACAGGAACACTGAAGCTTTCTTT.

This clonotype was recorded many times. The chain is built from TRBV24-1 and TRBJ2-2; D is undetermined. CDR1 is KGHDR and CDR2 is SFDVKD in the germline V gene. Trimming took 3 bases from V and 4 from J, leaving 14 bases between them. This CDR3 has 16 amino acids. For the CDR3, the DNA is TGTGCCACCAGTGATGCTCGCAATGCGGTCACCGGGGAGCTGTTTTTT. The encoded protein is CATSDARNAVTGELFF.

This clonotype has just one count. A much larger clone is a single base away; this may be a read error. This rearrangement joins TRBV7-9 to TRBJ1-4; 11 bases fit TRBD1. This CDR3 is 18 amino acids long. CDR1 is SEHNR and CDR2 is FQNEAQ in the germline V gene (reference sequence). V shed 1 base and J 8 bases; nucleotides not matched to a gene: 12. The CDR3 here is CASSLGTGGVKDREKLFF. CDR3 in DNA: TGTGCCAGCAGCTTAGGGACAGGGGGCGTCAAGGACCGCGAAAAACTGTTTTTT. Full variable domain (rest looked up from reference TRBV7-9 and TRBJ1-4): DTGVSQNPRHKITKRGQNVTFRCDPISEHNRLYWYRQTLGQGPEFLTYFQNEAQLEKSRLLSDRFSAERPKGSFSTLEIQRTEQGDSAMYLCASSLGTGGVKDREKLFFGSGTQLSVL.

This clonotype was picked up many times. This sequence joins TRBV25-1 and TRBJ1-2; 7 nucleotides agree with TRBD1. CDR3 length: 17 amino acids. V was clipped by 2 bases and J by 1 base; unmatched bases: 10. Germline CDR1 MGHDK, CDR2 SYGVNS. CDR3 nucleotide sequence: TGTGCCAGCAGTGAAGAGGGGGGACAGCTTGTTAACTATGGCTACACCTTC. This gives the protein CASSEEGGQLVNYGYTF.

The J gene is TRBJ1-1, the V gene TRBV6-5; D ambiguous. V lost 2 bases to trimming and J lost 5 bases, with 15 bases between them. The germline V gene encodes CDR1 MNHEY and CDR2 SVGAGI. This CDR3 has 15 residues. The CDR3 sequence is CASSYRFAGETEAFF. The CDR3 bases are TGTGCCAGCAGTTACCGATTTGCTGGCGAGACTGAAGCTTTCTTT.

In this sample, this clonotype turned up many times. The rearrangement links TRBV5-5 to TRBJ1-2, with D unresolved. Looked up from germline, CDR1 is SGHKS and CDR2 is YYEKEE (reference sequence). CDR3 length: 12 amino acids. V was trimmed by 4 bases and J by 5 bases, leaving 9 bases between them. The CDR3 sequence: CASSQAGYGYTF. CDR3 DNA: TGTGCCAGCAGCCAAGCGGGGTATGGCTACACCTTC.

Here the CDR3 reads CATQAAVNSPLHF. For the CDR3, the DNA is TGTGCCACCCAGGCAGCAGTCAATTCACCCCTCCACTTT. V and J are TRBV25-1 and TRBJ1-6, with no clear D. Germline V gene sequence: CDR1 MGHDK, CDR2 SYGVNS. The V gene lost 10 bases and the J gene lost 7 bases, with 14 bases spanning the gap. The length of the CDR3 is 13 residues.

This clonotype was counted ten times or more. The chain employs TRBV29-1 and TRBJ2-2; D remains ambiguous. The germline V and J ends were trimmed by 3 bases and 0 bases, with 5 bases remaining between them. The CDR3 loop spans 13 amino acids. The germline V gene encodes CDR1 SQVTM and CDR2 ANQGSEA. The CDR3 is CSVERANTGELFF. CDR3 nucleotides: TGCAGCGTTGAGCGAGCGAACACCGGGGAGCTGTTTTTT.

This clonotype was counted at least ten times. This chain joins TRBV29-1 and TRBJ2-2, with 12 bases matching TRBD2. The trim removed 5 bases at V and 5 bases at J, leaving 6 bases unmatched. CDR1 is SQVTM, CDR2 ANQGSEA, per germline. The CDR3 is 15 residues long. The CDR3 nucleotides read TGCAGCGTTCTCGGACTAGCGGGGCGGACCGGGGAGCTGTTTTTT. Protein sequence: CSVLGLAGRTGELFF.

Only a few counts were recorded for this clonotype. The CDR3 loop reads CASSLTDLVYTF. In nucleotides, the CDR3 is TGCGCCAGCAGCCTGACAGATTTAGTCTACACCTTC. The V and J genes are TRBV10-2 and TRBJ1-2; tentative D call: TRBD1 (5 bases). Per germline, CDR1 WSHSY and CDR2 SAAADI. The V end lost 6 bases, the J end lost 10 bases, and 15 bases lay between the germline ends. CDR3 length: 12 amino acids.

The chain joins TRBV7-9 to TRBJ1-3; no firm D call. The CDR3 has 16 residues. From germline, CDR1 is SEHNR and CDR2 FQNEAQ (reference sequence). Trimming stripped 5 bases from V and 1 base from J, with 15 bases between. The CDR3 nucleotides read TGTGCCAGCAGCACATCAGGCCTTACATCTGGAAACACCATATATTTT. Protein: CASSTSGLTSGNTIYF.

CDR3 in amino acids: CASSISGQDEQYF. Here the CDR3 DNA reads TGTGCCAGTAGTATATCCGGACAGGACGAGCAGTACTTC. V and J are TRBV19 and TRBJ2-7, with 7 positions matching TRBD1. The germline V gene encodes CDR1 LNHDA and CDR2 SQIVND (reference sequence). V dropped 2 bases and J dropped 5; count of bases not matched to a gene: 3. The CDR3 length is 13 residues. The full variable domain, completed using reference TRBV19 and TRBJ2-7, is DGGITQSPKYLFRKEGQNVTLSCEQNLNHDAMYWYRQDPGQGLRLIYYSQIVNDFQKGDIAEGYSVSREKKESFPLTVTSAQKNPTAFYLCASSISGQDEQYFGPGTRLTVT.

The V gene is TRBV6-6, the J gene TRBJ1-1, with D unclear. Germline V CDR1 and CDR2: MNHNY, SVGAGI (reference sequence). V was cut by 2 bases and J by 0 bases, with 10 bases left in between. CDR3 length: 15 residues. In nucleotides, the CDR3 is TGTGCCAGCAGTTACGGTGGGGAGGTGAACACTGAAGCTTTCTTT. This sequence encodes CASSYGGEVNTEAFF.

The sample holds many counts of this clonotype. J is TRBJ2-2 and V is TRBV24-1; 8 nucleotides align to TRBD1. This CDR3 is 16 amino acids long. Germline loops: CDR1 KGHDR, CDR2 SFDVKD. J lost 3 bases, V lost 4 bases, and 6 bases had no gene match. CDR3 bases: TGTGCCACCAGTGACGTGGGACAGGCGTACACCGGGGAGCTGTTTTTT. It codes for CATSDVGQAYTGELFF.

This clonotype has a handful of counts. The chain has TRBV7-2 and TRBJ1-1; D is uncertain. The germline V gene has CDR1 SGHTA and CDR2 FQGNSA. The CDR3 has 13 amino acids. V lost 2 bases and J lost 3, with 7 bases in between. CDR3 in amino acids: CASSLWLDTEAFF. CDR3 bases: TGTGCCAGCAGCTTATGGTTGGACACTGAAGCTTTCTTT.

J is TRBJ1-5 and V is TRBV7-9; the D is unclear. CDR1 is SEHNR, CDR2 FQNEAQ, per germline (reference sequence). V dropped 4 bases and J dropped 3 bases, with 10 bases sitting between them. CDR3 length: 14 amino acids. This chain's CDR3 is CASSSKGNNQPQHF. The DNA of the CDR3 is TGTGCCAGCAGCTCCAAGGGAAACAATCAGCCCCAGCATTTT.

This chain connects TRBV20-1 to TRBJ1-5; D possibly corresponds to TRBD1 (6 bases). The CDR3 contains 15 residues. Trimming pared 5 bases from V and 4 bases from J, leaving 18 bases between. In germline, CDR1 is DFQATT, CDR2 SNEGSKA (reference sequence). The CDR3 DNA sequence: TGCAGTGCTTTTGCACAGGGAATTCTTAATCAGCCCCAGCATTTT. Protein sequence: CSAFAQGILNQPQHF.